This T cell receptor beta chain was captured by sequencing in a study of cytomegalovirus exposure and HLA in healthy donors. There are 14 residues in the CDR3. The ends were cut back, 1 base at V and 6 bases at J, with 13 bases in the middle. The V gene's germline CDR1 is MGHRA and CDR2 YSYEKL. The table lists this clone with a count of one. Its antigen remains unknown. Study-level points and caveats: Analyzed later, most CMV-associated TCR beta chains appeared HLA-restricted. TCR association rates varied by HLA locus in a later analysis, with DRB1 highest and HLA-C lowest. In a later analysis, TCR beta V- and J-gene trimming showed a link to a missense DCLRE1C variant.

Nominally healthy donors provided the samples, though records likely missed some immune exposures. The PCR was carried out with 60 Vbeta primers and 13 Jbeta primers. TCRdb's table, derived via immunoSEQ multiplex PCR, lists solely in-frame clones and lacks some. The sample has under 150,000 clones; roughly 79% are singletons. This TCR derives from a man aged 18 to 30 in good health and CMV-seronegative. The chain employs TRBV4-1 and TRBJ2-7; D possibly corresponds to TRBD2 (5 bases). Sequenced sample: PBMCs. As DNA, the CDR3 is TGCGCCAGCAGCCAAGTGGCGGGCTGGCTCGAGCAGTACTTC. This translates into CASSQVAGWLEQYF.